Listed below are T cell receptor beta chains from one sample, sequenced in a study of graft-versus-host responses after intestinal transplantation. Clones were sequenced by immunoSEQ multiplex PCR, and TCRdb holds only the in-frame ones, with some missing. The data contain 85,000 to 100,000 clones, about 91% of them singletons. What these receptors recognize is not known. Sequences were derived from unstimulated CD4+ T cells sorted from spleen or lymph node cells, sampled before transplant. These TCRs come from a human donor who was the organ donor for an intestinal transplant. The CDR3 runs from the conserved cysteine through the conserved F or W. A D gene is named only where the DNA matches it firmly.

d_call	v_call	j_call	cdr3_aa
.	TRBV5-1	TRBJ1-1	CASSFRVSTEAFF
.	TRBV18	TRBJ1-1	CASSVGAQPNTEAFF
.	TRBV2	TRBJ2-1	CASRSPAELAYNEQFF
TRBD1	TRBV30	TRBJ2-7	CAWSVGTGGTYEQYF
.	TRBV5-4	TRBJ1-6	CASSRRGGSYNSPLHF
.	TRBV5-1	TRBJ1-5	CASSPGPGSSQPQHF
.	TRBV2	TRBJ2-3	CASRERTSTDTQYF
TRBD1	TRBV19	TRBJ1-5	CASIPGTGGKRNQPQHF
TRBD1	TRBV28	TRBJ1-4	CASSIRDRTNEKLFF
TRBD2	TRBV28	TRBJ2-7	CASSTAGTSLNEQYF
TRBD1	TRBV19	TRBJ1-1	CASRAGGYTEAFF
.	TRBV11-2	TRBJ2-7	CASSPPAGEQYF
.	TRBV4-2	TRBJ2-2	CASSPRGSNTGELFF
TRBD1	TRBV19	TRBJ1-2	CASSKGGQPVYGYTF
.	TRBV11-3	TRBJ2-3	CASSLRDTQYF
.	TRBV20-1	TRBJ2-7	CSARETYEQYF
.	TRBV11-3	TRBJ1-1	CASSLGQTNTEAFF
TRBD1	TRBV15	TRBJ1-6	CATSRGQWDSPLHF
.	TRBV15	TRBJ1-4	CATLRGKGEKLFF
TRBD2	TRBV27	TRBJ2-1	CASSLWGRTSALNEQFF
.	TRBV28	TRBJ2-2	CASRTRSTGELFF
TRBD1	TRBV9	TRBJ1-2	CASSGQGVRNYGYTF
.	TRBV10-2	TRBJ2-5	CARPTKDQETQYF
.	TRBV6-1	TRBJ1-3	CASRQSSGNTIYF
.	TRBV10-1	TRBJ2-7	CASSSSGVKQYF
.	TRBV5-4	TRBJ2-2	CASSLDSANTGELFF
.	TRBV4-2	TRBJ1-2	CASSPNRFYGYTF
TRBD1	TRBV19	TRBJ1-1	CASRGQGYTEAFF
TRBD2	TRBV4-1	TRBJ2-5	CASSQDTQRGALLRETQYF
.	TRBV29-1	TRBJ1-1	CSVALSRGNTEAFF
.	TRBV18	TRBJ2-5	CASSPPFAGSVETQYF
TRBD1	TRBV6-6	TRBJ2-5	CASSLPGQQETQYF
.	TRBV7-2	TRBJ2-3	CASGLLFWQYF
TRBD2	TRBV5-1	TRBJ2-3	CASSSPSGGARDTQYF
.	TRBV28	TRBJ2-5	CASSLVGVETQYF
TRBD1	TRBV19	TRBJ2-2	CASGTGVNTGELFF
TRBD1	TRBV10-3	TRBJ2-1	CAISEDRGFEEQFF
.	TRBV7-9	TRBJ2-6	CASTRRGSGANVLTF
TRBD2	TRBV5-4	TRBJ2-3	CASSTRTSGATDTQYF
.	TRBV5-8	TRBJ2-4	CASSPAPPGVGKNIQYF
.	TRBV6-1	TRBJ1-3	CASSEYPRSSGNTIYF
.	TRBV28	TRBJ2-7	CASSLLGRETYEQYF
.	TRBV6-1	TRBJ2-7	CASSVYAVGGYEQYF
.	TRBV7-8	TRBJ1-1	CASSPAGIVEAFF
.	TRBV7-9	TRBJ2-1	CASSNGPTRHRNEQFF
TRBD1	TRBV7-3	TRBJ2-3	CASSLDRGRTDTQYF
.	TRBV27	TRBJ1-2	CASTRDNYGYTF
.	TRBV9	TRBJ1-3	CASSVGPVVAGSGNTIYF
.	TRBV28	TRBJ1-1	CASSPRPEAEAFF
.	TRBV5-4	TRBJ2-1	CASSLIGRDYNEQFF
.	TRBV2	TRBJ1-1	CASISYLEAFF
.	TRBV7-3	TRBJ2-2	CASRAANTGELFF
TRBD2	TRBV5-1	TRBJ2-3	CASSLAGGLAGGAQDTQYF
TRBD2	TRBV7-3	TRBJ2-2	CASSLKAGTNTGELFF
TRBD2	TRBV28	TRBJ2-5	CASSLLGSGRSGETQYF
.	TRBV18	TRBJ1-1	CASSPSRGNTEAFF
TRBD1	TRBV6-1	TRBJ2-7	CASTPRTGNSYEQYF
TRBD2	TRBV25-1	TRBJ2-3	CASSEGLAGDTQYF